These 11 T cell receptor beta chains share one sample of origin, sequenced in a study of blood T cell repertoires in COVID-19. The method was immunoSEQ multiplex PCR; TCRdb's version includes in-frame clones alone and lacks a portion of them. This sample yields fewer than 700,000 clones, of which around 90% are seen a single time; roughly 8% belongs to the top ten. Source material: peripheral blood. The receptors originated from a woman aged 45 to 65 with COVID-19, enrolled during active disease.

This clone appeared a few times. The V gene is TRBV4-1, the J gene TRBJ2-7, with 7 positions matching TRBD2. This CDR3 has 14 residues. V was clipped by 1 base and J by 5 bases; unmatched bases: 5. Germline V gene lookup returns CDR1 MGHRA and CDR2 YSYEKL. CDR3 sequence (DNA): TGCGCCAGCAGCCAAGGCCCGGGGAGGGACGAGCAGTACTTC. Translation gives CASSQGPGRDEQYF.

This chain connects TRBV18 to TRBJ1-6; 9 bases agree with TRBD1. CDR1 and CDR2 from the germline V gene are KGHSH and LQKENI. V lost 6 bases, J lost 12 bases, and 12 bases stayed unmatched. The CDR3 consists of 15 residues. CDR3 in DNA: TGTGCCAGCTCCCTCGGGACAGGGTATAGAGGACCCCTCCACTTT. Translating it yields CASSLGTGYRGPLHF.

CDR3 nucleotide sequence: TGTGCCAGCCGAAGAACAGGGGGCACTGAAGCTTTCTTT. It specifies CASRRTGGTEAFF. The rearrangement links TRBV27 to TRBJ1-1; 8 positions match TRBD1. Germline values: CDR1 MNHEY, CDR2 SMNVEV (reference sequence). The CDR3 is made up of 13 amino acids. V lost 8 bases, J lost 4 bases, and 6 bases stayed unmatched.

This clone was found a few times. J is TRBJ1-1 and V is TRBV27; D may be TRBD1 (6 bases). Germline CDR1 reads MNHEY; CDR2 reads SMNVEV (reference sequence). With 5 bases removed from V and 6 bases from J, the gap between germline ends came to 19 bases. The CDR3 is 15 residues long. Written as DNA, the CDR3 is TGTGCCAGCAGTCGCACAGGGTTCCCTCTCTCTGAAGCTTTCTTT. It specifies CASSRTGFPLSEAFF.

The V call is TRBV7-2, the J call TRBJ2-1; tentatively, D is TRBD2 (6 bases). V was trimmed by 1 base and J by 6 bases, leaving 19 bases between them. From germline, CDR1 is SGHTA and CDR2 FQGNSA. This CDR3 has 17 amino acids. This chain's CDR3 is CASSLGPPGTGFNEQFF. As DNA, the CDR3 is TGTGCCAGCAGCTTAGGACCGCCCGGGACTGGATTCAATGAGCAGTTCTTC. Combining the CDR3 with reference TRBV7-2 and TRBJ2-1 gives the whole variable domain GAGVSQSPSNKVTEKGKDVELRCDPISGHTALYWYRQSLGQGLEFLIYFQGNSAPDKSGLPSDRFSAERTGGSVSTLTIQRTQQEDSAVYLCASSLGPPGTGFNEQFFGPGTRLTVL.

The CDR3 DNA sequence: TGTGCCAGCAGCTCCCGGGACAGGGGTATCTATGGCTACACCTTC. This sequence encodes CASSSRDRGIYGYTF. The chain recombines TRBV7-9 with TRBJ1-2; TRBD1 matches at 10 bases. This CDR3 is 15 amino acids long. The germline V gene has CDR1 SEHNR and CDR2 FQNEAQ (reference sequence). Trimming at V came to 4 bases and at J to 4 bases, leaving 6 bases not matched to a gene.

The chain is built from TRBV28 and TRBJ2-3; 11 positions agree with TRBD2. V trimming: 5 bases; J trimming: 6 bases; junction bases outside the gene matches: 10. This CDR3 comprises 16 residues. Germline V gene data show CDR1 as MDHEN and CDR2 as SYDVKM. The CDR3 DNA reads TGTGCCAGCAGTATGATAGCGGGGGGGTTGGTGGATACGCAGTATTTT. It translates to CASSMIAGGLVDTQYF.

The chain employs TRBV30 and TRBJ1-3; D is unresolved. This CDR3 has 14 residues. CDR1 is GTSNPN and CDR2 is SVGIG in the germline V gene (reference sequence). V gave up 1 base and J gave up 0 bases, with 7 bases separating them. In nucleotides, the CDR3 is TGTGCCTGGAGTGGCCGGGACTCTGGAAACACCATATATTTT. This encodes CAWSGRDSGNTIYF.

CDR3 nucleotide sequence: TGTGCCAGCAGCTCCCATCCGGGACAGCGAGCCAGGAACTATGGCTACACCTTC. This translates into CASSSHPGQRARNYGYTF. The V gene is TRBV5-8, the J gene TRBJ1-2; TRBD1 matches 7 bases. The CDR3 sequence is 18 residues long. V lost 3 bases and J lost 2; bases outside the gene matches: 16. Per germline, CDR1 SGHTS and CDR2 YDEGEE.

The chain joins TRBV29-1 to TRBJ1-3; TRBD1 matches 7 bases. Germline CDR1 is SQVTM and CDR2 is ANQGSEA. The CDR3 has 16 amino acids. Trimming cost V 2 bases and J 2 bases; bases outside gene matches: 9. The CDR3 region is CSVESQTGPTGNTIYF. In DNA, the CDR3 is TGCAGCGTTGAATCCCAGACAGGGCCCACTGGAAACACCATATATTTT.

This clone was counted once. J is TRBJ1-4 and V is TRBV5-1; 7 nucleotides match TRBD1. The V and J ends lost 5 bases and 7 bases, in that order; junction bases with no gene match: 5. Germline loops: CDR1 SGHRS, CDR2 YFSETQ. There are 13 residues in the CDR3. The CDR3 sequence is CASRGGQGEKLFF. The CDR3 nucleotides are TGCGCCAGCAGAGGGGGCCAAGGTGAAAAACTGTTTTTT.